These 16 T cell receptor beta chains were all obtained from the same sample, sequenced in a study of T cell responses to AZD1222 COVID-19 vaccine. Assay used: immunoSEQ multiplex PCR; TCRdb lists only in-frame clones, some missing. Among roughly 120,000 clones, about 90% were seen once, and the ten largest hold 7.5%. The source material was peripheral blood, sampled on day 0 of AZD1222 vaccination. Receptors were obtained from an adult in good health.

This chain links TRBV5-6 with TRBJ1-6, with D perhaps matching TRBD1 (6 bases). Germline lookup yields CDR1 SGHDT and CDR2 YYEEEE. The CDR3 spans 13 residues. V was trimmed by 3 bases and J by 14 bases, leaving 15 bases between them. In DNA, the CDR3 is TGTGCCAGCAGCTCAGACAGGCAACCGTCCCTCCACTTT. It specifies CASSSDRQPSLHF. The variable domain in full, completed from reference TRBV5-6 and TRBJ1-6, reads DAGVTQSPTHLIKTRGQQVTLRCSPKSGHDTVSWYQQALGQGPQFIFQYYEEEERQRGNFPDRFSGHQFPNYSSELNVNALLLGDSALYLCASSSDRQPSLHFGNGTRLTVT.

This clone was observed a few times. Other DNA sequences from this sample encode an identical CDR3 as well. The chain links TRBV18 to TRBJ1-1; D not certain. The length of the CDR3 is 11 residues. Germline CDR1 KGHSH, CDR2 LQKENI. Trimming shortened V by 6 bases and J by 2 bases, and 4 bases separated the two germline ends. The chain's CDR3 is CASSPNTEAFF. The CDR3 bases are TGTGCCAGCTCCCCTAACACTGAAGCTTTCTTT.

The chain has TRBV19 and TRBJ1-5; D possibly corresponds to TRBD1 (6 bases). The germline V gene encodes CDR1 LNHDA and CDR2 SQIVND (reference sequence). V was pared by 5 bases and J by 7 bases, with 12 bases between. The CDR3 has 13 residues. In DNA, the CDR3 is TGTGCCAGTAGTCGACAGGAAAACCAGCCCCAGCATTTT. Translated: CASSRQENQPQHF.

V gene TRBV3-1 (or the pseudogene TRBV3-2) combines with J gene TRBJ2-7; 14 bases are a match to TRBD2. After removal of 3 bases from V and 1 base from J, the junction contained 5 bases not matched to a gene. CDR3 length: 17 amino acids. CDR1 LGHDT and CDR2 YNNKEL come from the germline V gene (reference sequence). CDR3 sequence (DNA): TGTGCCAGCAGCCACCCGGGACTAGCGGGGGAGTCCTACGAGCAGTACTTC. This translates into CASSHPGLAGESYEQYF.

The chain links TRBV10-3 to TRBJ2-7; TRBD1 aligns across 9 bases. J was trimmed by 5 bases and V by 4 bases; bases with no gene match: 6. The CDR3 sequence is 14 residues long. The germline gives CDR1 ENHRY, CDR2 SYGVKD. The CDR3 spells CAISGGTGKDEQYF. In nucleotides, the CDR3 is TGTGCCATCAGTGGGGGGACAGGGAAGGACGAGCAGTACTTC.

V and J are TRBV15 and TRBJ1-1; D is unresolved. V lost 5 bases, J lost 3 bases, and 16 bases lay in between. This CDR3 region has 15 residues. The germline V gene has CDR1 LNHNV and CDR2 YYDKDF (reference sequence). The CDR3 reads CATSRRAIYDTEAFF. In DNA form, the CDR3 reads TGTGCCACCAGCCGGAGGGCAATTTATGACACTGAAGCTTTCTTT.

This clone showed up just a few times. This chain links TRBV12-5 with TRBJ2-1; the D is unclear. Deletions cut 1 base from V and 9 bases from J, with 10 bases between. The CDR3 consists of 13 residues. Germline values: CDR1 LGHNT, CDR2 FRNRAP. The CDR3 nucleotides read TGTGCTAGTGGTTTGGGGTCGGCTAGTGAGCAGTTCTTC. The encoded protein is CASGLGSASEQFF.

J is TRBJ2-3 and V is TRBV18; the match to TRBD2 covers 8 bases. V dropped 3 bases and J dropped 4; count of bases not matched to a gene: 9. There are 16 residues in the CDR3. Germline lookup yields CDR1 KGHSH and CDR2 LQKENI. CDR3 nucleotide sequence: TGTGCCAGCTCACCCCCGGCCGGGGGGGCCTCAGATACGCAGTATTTT. As protein: CASSPPAGGASDTQYF. The whole variable domain, remainder taken from reference TRBV18 and TRBJ2-3, is NAGVMQNPRHLVRRRGQEARLRCSPMKGHSHVYWYRQLPEEGLKFMVYLQKENIIDESGMPKERFSAEFPKEGPSILRIQQVVRGDSAAYFCASSPPAGGASDTQYFGPGTRLTVL.

The chain links TRBV28 to TRBJ2-4; D may correspond to TRBD1 or TRBD2 (5 bases each). Germline V lookup: CDR1 MDHEN, CDR2 SYDVKM. The CDR3 has 14 amino acids. V lost 6 bases, J lost 5 bases, and 14 bases lay in between. The CDR3 nucleotides read TGTGCCAGCAGGGATGGGGCGGGTGAAAACATTCAGTACTTC. This translates into CASRDGAGENIQYF.

The chain couples TRBV2 to TRBJ1-2; D unresolved. The CDR3 runs 13 residues. Trimming stripped 3 bases from V and 3 bases from J, with 8 bases between. Germline CDR1 and CDR2: SNHLY and FYNNEI. CDR3 protein: CASSEERDYGYTF. The CDR3 DNA reads as TGTGCCAGCAGTGAGGAACGTGACTATGGCTACACCTTC.

The chain links TRBV5-4 to TRBJ2-3; no clear D. Germline assignment: CDR1 SGHNT and CDR2 YYREEE (reference sequence). The CDR3 runs 13 residues. Trimming shortened V by 2 bases and J by 2 bases, and 6 bases separated the two germline ends. The CDR3 reads CASSLLDTDTQYF. In nucleotides, the CDR3 is TGTGCCAGCAGCTTATTAGACACAGATACGCAGTATTTT.

This clone was counted once. This sequence joins TRBV7-9 and TRBJ1-4, with D perhaps matching TRBD1 (5 bases). The ends were cut back, 5 bases at V and 0 bases at J, with 13 bases in the middle. This CDR3 has 16 residues. From germline, CDR1 is SEHNR and CDR2 FQNEAQ (reference sequence). The chain's CDR3 is CASSPRESATNEKLFF. CDR3 nucleotides: TGTGCCAGCAGCCCCAGGGAGTCGGCAACTAATGAAAAACTGTTTTTT.

The CDR3, as DNA: TGTGCCAGCAGCGTACAGGGGCCCCCCGGGGAGCTGTTTTTT. Encoded protein: CASSVQGPPGELFF. The chain links TRBV9 to TRBJ2-2; TRBD1 might be the D (6 bases). The CDR3 totals 14 residues. V lost 1 base and J 6 bases, leaving 10 bases between the germline ends. Germline V lookup: CDR1 SGDLS, CDR2 YYNGEE.

This chain joins TRBV6-5 and TRBJ1-5; D remains unclear. V gave up 2 bases and J gave up 5 bases, with 10 bases separating them. The CDR3 is made up of 14 amino acids. Germline V CDR1 and CDR2: MNHEY, SVGAGI. The CDR3 sequence is CASSYKYRHQPQHF. Written as DNA, the CDR3 is TGTGCCAGCAGTTACAAGTACAGACATCAGCCCCAGCATTTT.

V gene TRBV5-1 combines with J gene TRBJ1-3; D is uncertain. The CDR3 spans 15 residues. Trimming removed 5 bases from V and 0 bases from J, with 12 bases in between. CDR1 is SGHRS, CDR2 YFSETQ, per germline. In DNA form, the CDR3 reads TGCGCCAGCAGAGAGGACCCCACCTCTGGAAACACCATATATTTT. It codes for CASREDPTSGNTIYF.

The V call is TRBV28, the J call TRBJ2-7, with 10 nucleotides matching TRBD2. Germline V gene data show CDR1 as MDHEN and CDR2 as SYDVKM. J lost 2 bases, V lost 9 bases, and 7 bases had no gene match. This CDR3 spans 14 amino acids. The CDR3 reads CASTNSGRPYEQYF. The CDR3 region has the DNA TGTGCCAGTACCAATAGCGGGAGGCCCTACGAGCAGTACTTC.